This T cell receptor (beta chain) is from a study of blood T cells in healthy people across ages. On this clonotype itself: No antigen is known for it.

With each sample, at least 6 micrograms of total RNA were extracted. Findings and limits, study-wide: TCR beta diversity tracked closely with naive T cell percentage.

A second PCR of about 7 to 12 cycles used a sample-barcoded 5' primer and a J-beta primer mix. Tagging of each cDNA molecule was performed by a template-switch adaptor with 12 random nucleotides. TCRdb recomputed calls from the 5' RACE reads with MiXCR, one row per CDR3 protein. The sample contains 1.5 million to 1.8 million distinct CDR3 sequences, approximately 43% of which appear only once. This TCR was recovered from a woman in her late teens or twenties in good health. Sequenced sample: blood.

The DNA of the CDR3 is TGCAGCGTTGTAGGGGCGGGCTCCTACGAGCAGTACTTC. Its protein product is CSVVGAGSYEQYF. J is TRBJ2-7 and V is TRBV29-1; D is perhaps TRBD1 or TRBD2 (5 bases each). In germline, CDR1 is SQVTM, CDR2 ANQGSEA. This CDR3 spans 13 amino acids. The V end lost 4 bases, the J end lost 0 bases, and 10 bases lay between the germline ends.